The rows below give T cell receptor beta chains drawn from one sample of a study of blood T cell repertoires in COVID-19. This table comes from immunoSEQ multiplex PCR, and its TCRdb copy is limited to in-frame clones, with some not included. The sample has approximately 250,000 clones, roughly 80% seen once. Material for sequencing was peripheral blood. Receptor source: a man in his 60s with acute or convalescent COVID-19. The CDR3 runs from the conserved cysteine through the conserved F or W. D genes are given only for firm matches. Clone size is stated in some rows and not others, as once, few, many or a class when expanded.

d_call: NA; j_call: TRBJ1-6; clone_size: NA; v_call: TRBV30; cdr3_aa: CAWSVVGVNSPLHF; cdr3_nt: TGTGCCTGGAGTGTAGTAGGGGTTAATTCACCCCTCCACTTT
d_call: TRBD2; j_call: TRBJ2-1; clone_size: NA; v_call: TRBV6-4; cdr3_aa: CASSLTSGVYNEQFF; cdr3_nt: TGTGCCAGCAGTCTGACTAGCGGGGTTTACAATGAGCAGTTCTTC
d_call: TRBD1; j_call: TRBJ1-1; clone_size: NA; v_call: TRBV6-2/TRBV6-3; cdr3_aa: CASSPWTGTEAFF; cdr3_nt: TGTGCCAGCAGTCCCTGGACAGGGACTGAAGCTTTCTTT
d_call: TRBD2; j_call: TRBJ2-3; clone_size: NA; v_call: TRBV12-3/TRBV12-4; cdr3_aa: CASSRGEIDTQYF; cdr3_nt: TGTGCCAGCAGCCGGGGGGAAATAGATACGCAGTATTTT
d_call: TRBD1; j_call: TRBJ2-4; clone_size: NA; v_call: TRBV5-1; cdr3_aa: CASSLTGVGDIQYF; cdr3_nt: TGCGCCAGCAGCTTAACAGGGGTGGGGGACATTCAGTACTTC
d_call: NA; j_call: TRBJ2-6; clone_size: NA; v_call: TRBV5-8; cdr3_aa: CASSLQGSGANVLTF; cdr3_nt: TGTGCCAGCAGCCTACAGGGCTCTGGGGCCAACGTCCTGACTTTC
d_call: NA; j_call: TRBJ1-1; clone_size: NA; v_call: TRBV6-6; cdr3_aa: CASSYRQDGNTEAFF; cdr3_nt: TGTGCCAGCAGTTACCGACAAGACGGGAACACTGAAGCTTTCTTT
d_call: TRBD1; j_call: TRBJ2-1; clone_size: NA; v_call: TRBV5-1; cdr3_aa: CASSLAPGQYNEQFF; cdr3_nt: TGCGCCAGCAGCTTGGCCCCGGGACAGTACAATGAGCAGTTCTTC
d_call: NA; j_call: TRBJ2-3; clone_size: NA; v_call: TRBV2; cdr3_aa: CASKDSPGTDTQYF; cdr3_nt: TGTGCCAGCAAGGACAGCCCAGGCACAGATACGCAGTATTTT
d_call: NA; j_call: TRBJ1-2; clone_size: NA; v_call: TRBV18; cdr3_aa: CASSPRFDVLSGYTF; cdr3_nt: TGTGCCAGCTCACCCCGGTTCGATGTCCTGTCGGGCTACACCTTC
d_call: NA; j_call: TRBJ1-5; clone_size: NA; v_call: TRBV19; cdr3_aa: CASSMRNPLYGQHF; cdr3_nt: TGTGCCAGTAGTATGCGGAACCCTTTGTATGGCCAGCATTTT
d_call: NA; j_call: TRBJ2-7; clone_size: NA; v_call: TRBV9; cdr3_aa: CASSVGTSYEQYF; cdr3_nt: TGTGCCAGCAGCGTAGGTACCAGCTACGAGCAGTACTTC
d_call: NA; j_call: TRBJ2-1; clone_size: NA; v_call: TRBV5-1; cdr3_aa: CASSLTPRDEQFF; cdr3_nt: TGCGCCAGCAGCTTGACACCGCGGGACGAGCAGTTCTTC
d_call: TRBD1; j_call: TRBJ1-4; clone_size: NA; v_call: TRBV19; cdr3_aa: CASSTGQHEKLFF; cdr3_nt: TGTGCCAGTAGTACGGGACAGCATGAAAAACTGTTTTTT
d_call: TRBD1; j_call: TRBJ1-2; clone_size: NA; v_call: TRBV9; cdr3_aa: CASSVEDRGSGYTF; cdr3_nt: TGTGCCAGCAGCGTAGAGGACAGGGGAAGTGGCTACACCTTC
d_call: TRBD2; j_call: TRBJ2-3; clone_size: NA; v_call: TRBV5-8; cdr3_aa: CASSFSGGTDTQYF; cdr3_nt: TGTGCCAGCAGCTTTAGCGGGGGCACAGATACGCAGTATTTT
d_call: TRBD1; j_call: TRBJ2-5; clone_size: NA; v_call: TRBV11-1; cdr3_aa: CASSSGQGRETQYF; cdr3_nt: TGTGCCAGCAGCTCGGGACAGGGGAGAGAGACCCAGTACTTC
d_call: TRBD2; j_call: TRBJ2-3; clone_size: few; v_call: TRBV11-2; cdr3_aa: CASSLVGGRGTSTDTQYF; cdr3_nt: TGTGCCAGCAGCTTAGTCGGGGGGAGAGGCACTAGCACAGATACGCAGTATTTT
d_call: TRBD2; j_call: TRBJ2-7; clone_size: NA; v_call: TRBV6-1; cdr3_aa: CASSVGLAGSTYEQYF; cdr3_nt: TGTGCCAGCAGTGTTGGACTAGCGGGGTCCACCTACGAGCAGTACTTC
d_call: NA; j_call: TRBJ1-4; clone_size: NA; v_call: TRBV7-9; cdr3_aa: CASSLATGQNNEKLFF; cdr3_nt: TGTGCCAGCAGCTTAGCCACAGGGCAAAATAATGAAAAACTGTTTTTT
d_call: TRBD1; j_call: TRBJ2-1; clone_size: NA; v_call: TRBV5-1; cdr3_aa: CASSLGGGFSYNEQFF; cdr3_nt: TGCGCCAGCAGCTTAGGGGGCGGGTTCTCCTACAATGAGCAGTTCTTC
d_call: NA; j_call: TRBJ2-2; clone_size: NA; v_call: TRBV19; cdr3_aa: CASSVGQSELFF; cdr3_nt: TGTGCCAGTAGTGTAGGACAGAGTGAGCTGTTTTTT
d_call: NA; j_call: TRBJ2-1; clone_size: NA; v_call: TRBV27; cdr3_aa: CASSALLFNEQFF; cdr3_nt: TGTGCCAGCAGTGCTCTACTCTTCAATGAGCAGTTCTTC
d_call: TRBD1; j_call: TRBJ1-4; clone_size: NA; v_call: TRBV7-9; cdr3_aa: CASSSGRQGGYEKLFF; cdr3_nt: TGTGCCAGCAGCTCCGGACGACAGGGTGGATATGAAAAACTGTTTTTT
d_call: NA; j_call: TRBJ2-2; clone_size: NA; v_call: TRBV12-2; cdr3_aa: CASRPTRKARPHTGELFF; cdr3_nt: TGTGCAAGTCGCCCTACCCGGAAGGCCAGGCCGCACACCGGGGAGCTGTTTTTT
d_call: TRBD1; j_call: TRBJ1-2; clone_size: NA; v_call: TRBV28; cdr3_aa: CASSLFSGQGHGYTF; cdr3_nt: TGTGCCAGCAGTTTATTCTCTGGACAGGGGCATGGCTACACCTTC
d_call: NA; j_call: TRBJ2-7; clone_size: few; v_call: TRBV2; cdr3_aa: CASIGGGYEQYF; cdr3_nt: TGTGCCAGCATAGGTGGAGGTTACGAGCAGTACTTC
d_call: NA; j_call: TRBJ1-5; clone_size: NA; v_call: TRBV11-2; cdr3_aa: CASSLGQGGQPQHF; cdr3_nt: TGTGCCAGCAGCTTAGGTCAGGGTGGGCAGCCCCAGCATTTT
d_call: NA; j_call: TRBJ2-1; clone_size: NA; v_call: TRBV10-2; cdr3_aa: CASSESQARLDNEQFF; cdr3_nt: TGCGCCAGCAGTGAGTCACAGGCTAGGTTGGACAATGAGCAGTTCTTC
d_call: NA; j_call: TRBJ2-3; clone_size: NA; v_call: TRBV24-1; cdr3_aa: CATSGEAVGDTQYF; cdr3_nt: TGTGCCACCAGTGGTGAAGCGGTTGGGGATACGCAGTATTTT
d_call: NA; j_call: TRBJ1-1; clone_size: NA; v_call: TRBV30; cdr3_aa: CAWSVRQAYTEAFF; cdr3_nt: TGTGCCTGGAGTGTACGACAGGCGTACACTGAAGCTTTCTTT
d_call: TRBD1; j_call: TRBJ2-5; clone_size: NA; v_call: TRBV3-1/TRBV3-2; cdr3_aa: CASSNRGQETQYF; cdr3_nt: TGTGCCAGCAGCAACAGGGGGCAAGAGACCCAGTACTTC
d_call: NA; j_call: TRBJ1-2; clone_size: NA; v_call: TRBV28; cdr3_aa: CASSLSVGTTNYGYTF; cdr3_nt: TGTGCCAGCAGTTTGAGTGTAGGGACAACTAACTATGGCTACACCTTC
d_call: NA; j_call: TRBJ1-3; clone_size: NA; v_call: TRBV9; cdr3_aa: CASSVAQGPGNTIYF; cdr3_nt: TGTGCCAGCAGCGTAGCTCAGGGCCCAGGAAACACCATATATTTT
d_call: NA; j_call: TRBJ1-2; clone_size: NA; v_call: TRBV9; cdr3_aa: CASSVAPGGANTF; cdr3_nt: TGTGCCAGCAGCGTAGCCCCGGGGGGAGCTAACACCTTC
d_call: NA; j_call: TRBJ2-4; clone_size: NA; v_call: TRBV18; cdr3_aa: CASSPQHGENIQYF; cdr3_nt: TGTGCCAGCTCACCACAGCACGGGGAAAACATTCAGTACTTC
d_call: NA; j_call: TRBJ2-3; clone_size: NA; v_call: TRBV5-1; cdr3_aa: CASSLMASGTDTQYF; cdr3_nt: TGCGCCAGCAGCTTGATGGCTAGCGGCACAGATACGCAGTATTTT
d_call: NA; j_call: TRBJ1-6; clone_size: NA; v_call: TRBV30; cdr3_aa: CALDRVYSPLHF; cdr3_nt: TGTGCCTTGGACAGAGTCTATTCACCCCTCCACTTT
d_call: NA; j_call: TRBJ2-7; clone_size: NA; v_call: TRBV11-2; cdr3_aa: CASSLALQGSYEQYF; cdr3_nt: TGTGCCAGCAGCTTAGCCCTACAGGGTTCCTACGAGCAGTACTTC
d_call: TRBD2; j_call: TRBJ2-1; clone_size: NA; v_call: TRBV5-4; cdr3_aa: CASSSSGVGLAGANEQFF; cdr3_nt: TGTGCCAGCAGTTCCAGCGGGGTCGGCCTAGCGGGAGCCAATGAGCAGTTCTTC
d_call: NA; j_call: TRBJ2-6; clone_size: few; v_call: TRBV6-5; cdr3_aa: CASSYRGSGANVLTF; cdr3_nt: TGTGCCAGCAGTTACCGGGGCTCTGGGGCCAACGTCCTGACTTTC
d_call: TRBD1; j_call: TRBJ1-1; clone_size: few; v_call: TRBV7-3; cdr3_aa: CASSLTTGDTEAFF; cdr3_nt: TGTGCCAGCAGCTTAACGACAGGGGATACTGAAGCTTTCTTT
d_call: NA; j_call: TRBJ1-4; clone_size: NA; v_call: TRBV7-3; cdr3_aa: CASSFGGWGKLFF; cdr3_nt: TGTGCCAGCAGCTTCGGAGGTTGGGGAAAACTGTTTTTT
d_call: TRBD1; j_call: TRBJ1-2; clone_size: NA; v_call: TRBV6-5; cdr3_aa: CASRDRASVYGYTF; cdr3_nt: TGTGCCAGCAGGGACAGGGCGTCCGTCTATGGCTACACCTTC
d_call: TRBD2; j_call: TRBJ2-4; clone_size: NA; v_call: TRBV3-1/TRBV3-2; cdr3_aa: CASSPGLAGQAKNIQYF; cdr3_nt: TGTGCCAGCAGCCCGGGACTAGCGGGACAAGCCAAAAACATTCAGTACTTC
d_call: NA; j_call: TRBJ1-5; clone_size: NA; v_call: TRBV4-3; cdr3_aa: CASSQGTNRNQPQHF; cdr3_nt: TGCGCCAGCAGCCAAGGGACAAACCGCAATCAGCCCCAGCATTTT
d_call: NA; j_call: TRBJ1-1; clone_size: NA; v_call: TRBV30; cdr3_aa: CAWRVPGSTEAFF; cdr3_nt: TGTGCCTGGAGGGTTCCGGGTAGCACTGAAGCTTTCTTT
d_call: TRBD1; j_call: TRBJ1-2; clone_size: NA; v_call: TRBV11-3; cdr3_aa: CASSLEGPTGAHLGYGYTF; cdr3_nt: TGTGCCAGCAGCTTAGAGGGTCCGACAGGGGCCCATTTGGGCTATGGCTACACCTTC
d_call: TRBD1; j_call: TRBJ1-5; clone_size: NA; v_call: TRBV19; cdr3_aa: CATYDRVSNQPQHF; cdr3_nt: TGTGCCACCTACGACAGGGTTAGCAATCAGCCCCAGCATTTT
d_call: NA; j_call: TRBJ2-6; clone_size: NA; v_call: TRBV21-1; cdr3_aa: CASSKLGTRSAYGANVLTF; cdr3_nt: TGTGCCAGCAGCAAATTAGGGACTAGATCAGCCTATGGGGCCAACGTCCTGACTTTC